These 31 T cell receptor beta chains were sequenced from one sample in a study of shared clonotypes between healthy human individuals. Clones were read by immunoSEQ multiplex PCR, and TCRdb kept only the in-frame ones, dropping some. The top ten clones hold almost 0.9% of a sample with 1 million to 1.2 million clones, roughly 80% of them seen once. Material for sequencing was memory CD4+ T cells from PBMCs. Subset here: CD45RA-negative fraction. The receptor set was obtained from a man younger than 35 in good health. Some clones in this sample may be carry-over from other donors' samples.

The V and J genes are TRBV7-3 and TRBJ1-1; tentatively, D is TRBD1 (6 bases). This CDR3 comprises 16 residues. Looked up from germline, CDR1 is SGHTA and CDR2 is FQGTGA. The V end was cut by 2 bases, the J end by 4 bases, with 17 bases between. CDR3 sequence (DNA): TGTGCCAGCAGCTTAGGTCCCTCAGGGGCTGGCACTGAAGCTTTCTTT. Its protein is CASSLGPSGAGTEAFF.

The V gene is TRBV4-1, the J gene TRBJ2-5; D tentatively reads TRBD1 or TRBD2 (5 bases each). Germline-derived CDR1 and CDR2 are MGHRA and YSYEKL. CDR3 size: 15 residues. The germline V and J ends were trimmed by 4 bases and 5 bases, with 17 bases remaining between them. CDR3 in DNA: TGCGCCAGCAGCCGGGGGACCCTGGCAGGGGAGACCCAGTACTTC. Residues: CASSRGTLAGETQYF.

This rearrangement joins TRBV29-1 to TRBJ2-1; D uncertain. The length of the CDR3 is 13 residues. From germline, CDR1 is SQVTM and CDR2 ANQGSEA. The ends were cut back, 4 bases at V and 3 bases at J, with 10 bases in the middle. The CDR3 loop is CSVGTEIYNEQFF. The CDR3 nucleotides are TGCAGCGTTGGGACGGAGATCTACAATGAGCAGTTCTTC.

Points on this clone: The sample has other DNA sequences that encode this CDR3 too. The chain carries TRBV7-2 and TRBJ2-7; 12 positions agree with TRBD2. CDR3 length: 14 amino acids. Per the germline V gene, CDR1 is SGHTA and CDR2 is FQGNSA. V lost 3 bases and J lost 4; bases outside the gene matches: 1. CDR3 nucleotide sequence: TGTGCCAGCAGCTTGACTAGCGGGAGTTACGAGCAGTACTTC. This encodes CASSLTSGSYEQYF. The whole variable domain, remainder taken from reference TRBV7-2 and TRBJ2-7, is GAGVSQSPSNKVTEKGKDVELRCDPISGHTALYWYRQSLGQGLEFLIYFQGNSAPDKSGLPSDRFSAERTGGSVSTLTIQRTQQEDSAVYLCASSLTSGSYEQYFGPGTRLTVT.

This chain uses TRBV5-1 with TRBJ2-7; 7 nucleotides agree with TRBD1. After removal of 1 base from V and 5 bases from J, the junction contained 12 bases not matched to a gene. This CDR3 spans 16 amino acids. Germline V lookup: CDR1 SGHRS, CDR2 YFSETQ. CDR3 amino acids: CASSLPLTTGVDEQYF. The CDR3 DNA reads as TGCGCCAGCAGCTTGCCCTTAACTACAGGGGTCGACGAGCAGTACTTC.

This chain connects TRBV28 to TRBJ1-3; tentatively, D is TRBD1 (5 bases). The CDR3 is 15 amino acids. V dropped 2 bases and J dropped 4 bases, with 12 bases sitting between them. The germline V gene encodes CDR1 MDHEN and CDR2 SYDVKM. CDR3 residues: CASSLGGTDGNTIYF. The CDR3 DNA follows: TGTGCCAGCAGTTTAGGGGGGACCGACGGAAACACCATATATTTT.

The V call is TRBV4-3, the J call TRBJ2-3; D may be TRBD1 (6 bases). V was cut by 2 bases and J by 0 bases, with 12 bases left in between. The CDR3 sequence is 16 residues long. CDR1 is LGHNA and CDR2 is YSLEER in the germline V gene. The DNA for the CDR3 is TGCGCCAGCAGCCAATGGCTAAGGGGGAGCACAGATACGCAGTATTTT. It encodes CASSQWLRGSTDTQYF.

This CDR3 is CASSAESYEQYF. The CDR3 region has the DNA TGTGCCAGCAGCGCTGAATCCTACGAGCAGTACTTC. The V and J genes are TRBV2 and TRBJ2-7; no clear D. The V end lost 6 bases, the J end lost 1 base, and 7 bases lay between the germline ends. The germline V gene encodes CDR1 SNHLY and CDR2 FYNNEI. This CDR3 is built from 12 residues.

The chain joins TRBV27 to TRBJ1-1; a possible D gene is TRBD1 (5 bases). Germline CDR1 reads MNHEY; CDR2 reads SMNVEV (reference sequence). This CDR3 contains 16 residues. Trimming took off 2 bases at V and 0 bases at J, with 13 bases between the two ends. CDR3 in DNA: TGTGCCAGCAGTTTAAAACTCAGGGCTTTGAACACTGAAGCTTTCTTT. Amino acids: CASSLKLRALNTEAFF.

The V and J genes are TRBV5-1 and TRBJ2-5, with D unclear. Trimming left V 3 bases short and J 1 base short, with 7 bases between. Germline lookup yields CDR1 SGHRS and CDR2 YFSETQ. This CDR3 spans 13 amino acids. CDR3 sequence: CASSSGFQETQYF. The CDR3 DNA is TGCGCCAGCAGCTCAGGATTCCAAGAGACCCAGTACTTC.

The V call is TRBV7-9, the J call TRBJ2-7, with D uncertain. The V and J ends lost 0 bases and 3 bases respectively, with 12 bases between them. The CDR3 is 15 residues long. Germline values: CDR1 SEHNR, CDR2 FQNEAQ (reference sequence). The CDR3 bases are TGTGCCAGCAGCTTAGCGCAGTACCGGGTCTACGAGCAGTACTTC. It yields the protein CASSLAQYRVYEQYF.

The chain combines TRBV5-1 with TRBJ1-1, with a possible D match to TRBD1 (5 bases). V was trimmed by 3 bases and J by 11 bases, leaving 20 bases between them. This CDR3 is built from 14 residues. Germline V lookup: CDR1 SGHRS, CDR2 YFSETQ. CDR3 sequence reads: CASSSTADRYKAFF. The CDR3 DNA reads as TGCGCCAGCAGCTCAACCGCAGACAGATATAAGGCTTTCTTT.

The gene calls are TRBV4-1 and TRBJ2-6; no reliable D call. CDR3 size: 17 residues. The germline V gene encodes CDR1 MGHRA and CDR2 YSYEKL. V gave up 1 base and J gave up 1 base, with 11 bases separating them. CDR3 DNA: TGCGCCAGCAGCCAAGTTTCAGGATATTCTGGGGCCAACGTCCTGACTTTC. Translating gives CASSQVSGYSGANVLTF.

This clone was counted only a few times. The chain is built from TRBV12-2 and TRBJ1-2; TRBD1 reflects the table's D call only, with no check against the DNA. TRBV12-2 is marked as a pseudogene. CDR3 length: 15 residues. In DNA, the CDR3 is TGTGCAAGTCGCTTGGACAGGTGGGGTGACTATGGCTACACCTTC. Its translation is CASRLDRWGDYGYTF.

The genes are TRBV28 and TRBJ2-3, with 7 bases matching TRBD1. After removal of 5 bases from V and 1 base from J, the junction contained 6 bases not matched to a gene. The CDR3 has 15 residues. CDR1 MDHEN and CDR2 SYDVKM come from the germline V gene. CDR3 nucleotides: TGTGCCAGCAGTGGACAGGTTGGGGGCACAGATACGCAGTATTTT. Encoded protein: CASSGQVGGTDTQYF.

The V gene is TRBV5-1, the J gene TRBJ2-2, with D maybe TRBD1 (5 bases). This CDR3 has 14 residues. Germline-derived CDR1 and CDR2 are SGHRS and YFSETQ. The V end lost 2 bases, the J end lost 6 bases, and 11 bases lay between the germline ends. CDR3 protein: CASSFAGFAGELFF. The CDR3 nucleotides read TGCGCCAGCAGCTTCGCAGGGTTCGCCGGGGAGCTGTTTTTT.

The rearrangement uses TRBV6-1 and TRBJ1-1; D uncertain. From germline, CDR1 is MNHNS and CDR2 SASEGT. This CDR3 has 15 residues. Deletions cut 6 bases from V and 4 bases from J, with 18 bases between. In nucleotides, the CDR3 is TGTGCCAGCAGCGCGCCCCGTCCTCGGGGCACTGAAGCTTTCTTT. It is translated as CASSAPRPRGTEAFF.

The chain combines TRBV19 with TRBJ2-7, with TRBD2 matching 8 bases. This CDR3 contains 15 residues. J was trimmed by 0 bases and V by 6 bases; bases with no gene match: 7. CDR1 and CDR2 (germline): LNHDA, SQIVND (reference sequence). The CDR3 region is CASSETSGPSYEQYF. CDR3 nucleotides: TGTGCCAGTAGCGAAACTAGCGGCCCCTCCTACGAGCAGTACTTC.

This chain connects TRBV7-3 to TRBJ1-2, with D hard to call. V lost 5 bases and J 8 bases, leaving 15 bases between the germline ends. This CDR3 spans 13 amino acids. Germline V gives CDR1 SGHTA, CDR2 FQGTGA. The CDR3 loop reads CASSPPGGGGYTF. The CDR3, as DNA: TGTGCCAGCAGCCCTCCGGGAGGAGGCGGCTACACCTTC.

The gene calls are TRBV5-5 and TRBJ1-2; D remains unclear. The CDR3 extends over 12 amino acids. Trimming took off 0 bases at V and 4 bases at J, with 4 bases between the two ends. Germline V lookup: CDR1 SGHKS, CDR2 YYEKEE (reference sequence). In DNA, the CDR3 is TGTGCCAGCAGCTTGGGAGTCTATGGCTACACCTTC. Amino acid sequence: CASSLGVYGYTF.

The gene calls are TRBV10-1 and TRBJ2-2, with D unresolved. This CDR3 comprises 12 residues. V lost 7 bases, J lost 2 bases, and 5 bases lay in between. The germline V gene encodes CDR1 WNHNN and CDR2 SYGVQD (reference sequence). The CDR3 is CASMDNTGELFF. The CDR3 DNA is TGCGCCAGCATGGATAACACCGGGGAGCTGTTTTTT.

Written as DNA, the CDR3 is TGTGCCAGCAGTCCTACACCCTGGGACAGAGCTTATGGCTACACCTTC. Protein product: CASSPTPWDRAYGYTF. The gene calls are TRBV28 and TRBJ1-2, with 7 positions matching TRBD1. The CDR3 runs to 16 residues. In germline, CDR1 is MDHEN, CDR2 SYDVKM. J gave up 5 bases and V 5 bases, and 14 bases lay outside the gene matches.

The chain joins TRBV11-2 to TRBJ2-7, with no clear D. The germline CDR1 and CDR2 sequences are SGHAT and FQNNGV. V lost 5 bases and J lost 4, with 15 bases in between. The CDR3 runs to 14 residues. CDR3 region: CASSRVSRPYEQYF. DNA for the CDR3: TGTGCCAGCAGCCGGGTGTCGAGACCTTACGAGCAGTACTTC. Together with reference TRBV11-2 and TRBJ2-7, the CDR3 gives the full variable domain: EAGVAQSPRYKIIEKRQSVAFWCNPISGHATLYWYQQILGQGPKLLIQFQNNGVVDDSQLPKDRFSAERLKGVDSTLKIQPAKLEDSAVYLCASSRVSRPYEQYFGPGTRLTVT.

In its sample, this clone was seen once. This chain uses TRBV18 with TRBJ1-1; 9 bases are a match to TRBD1. The CDR3 sequence is 14 residues long. The germline V gene has CDR1 KGHSH and CDR2 LQKENI. V lost 3 bases, J lost 11 bases, and 10 bases stayed unmatched. As DNA, the CDR3 is TGTGCCAGCTCACCTTCGCAGGACAGGGGTCTCGCTTTCTTT. Residues: CASSPSQDRGLAFF. Variable domain in full (rest from reference TRBV18 and TRBJ1-1): NAGVMQNPRHLVRRRGQEARLRCSPMKGHSHVYWYRQLPEEGLKFMVYLQKENIIDESGMPKERFSAEFPKEGPSILRIQQVVRGDSAAYFCASSPSQDRGLAFFGQGTRLTVV.

The rearrangement uses TRBV5-1 and TRBJ2-5; perhaps TRBD2 as D (7 bases). V shed 5 bases and J shed 2 bases, with 16 bases lying between them. CDR3 length: 15 residues. The germline V gene has CDR1 SGHRS and CDR2 YFSETQ. CDR3 region: CASSPQGLLQETQYF. DNA of the CDR3: TGCGCCAGCAGTCCACAGGGACTACTACAAGAGACCCAGTACTTC.

Only a few counts were recorded for this clone. CDR3 in amino acids: CASSLHLSGMYNEQFF. CDR3 coding DNA: TGCGCCAGCAGCCTCCACTTAAGCGGGATGTACAATGAGCAGTTCTTC. This chain joins TRBV4-3 and TRBJ2-1, with 7 bases that match TRBD2. The CDR3 spans 16 residues. Per germline, CDR1 LGHNA and CDR2 YSLEER. V gave up 4 bases and J gave up 4 bases; unmatched junction bases: 10.

The CDR3 region is CASTPSLSRLAFF. The CDR3 bases are TGTGCCAGCACCCCCTCCCTGAGCAGGTTGGCTTTCTTT. The chain combines TRBV28 with TRBJ1-1; D unclear. Trimming left V 7 bases short and J 11 bases short, with 20 bases between. Germline V lookup: CDR1 MDHEN, CDR2 SYDVKM. The CDR3 totals 13 residues.

The J gene is TRBJ1-2, the V gene TRBV6-5; TRBD1 agrees at 10 bases. Germline V gene lookup returns CDR1 MNHEY and CDR2 SVGAGI. The V gene end was trimmed by 4 bases and the J gene end by 8 bases; junction bases not matched to a gene: 10. The length of the CDR3 is 15 residues. This CDR3 reads CASSSRDRGVEGYTF. The DNA for the CDR3 is TGTGCCAGCAGTTCCCGGGACAGGGGAGTAGAGGGCTACACCTTC.

This clone appeared a few times. The chain employs TRBV5-6 and TRBJ2-1; no definite D call. CDR3 size: 13 residues. Germline V lookup: CDR1 SGHDT, CDR2 YYEEEE. Deletions cut 4 bases from V and 12 bases from J, with 17 bases between. The CDR3 loop is CASSVAWNTGQFF. The DNA for the CDR3 is TGTGCCAGCAGCGTTGCATGGAACACTGGGCAGTTCTTC.

This clone has only one observation. The rearrangement joins TRBV14 to TRBJ1-2; 8 positions agree with TRBD1. The germline V gene encodes CDR1 SGHDN and CDR2 FVKESK. The CDR3 has 15 amino acids. V lost 1 base and J lost 3; bases outside the gene matches: 4. CDR3 DNA sequence: TGTGCCAGCAGCCAAGGGACAGGGAATTACTATGGCTACACCTTC. This codes for CASSQGTGNYYGYTF.

The chain combines TRBV5-1 with TRBJ2-1; 16 bases fit TRBD2. Trimming removed 2 bases from V and 3 bases from J; junction bases left unmatched: 11. The CDR3 consists of 20 residues. Germline assignment: CDR1 SGHRS and CDR2 YFSETQ. CDR3 nucleotide sequence: TGCGCCAGCAGCTTTGCTGGGACTAGCGGGAGGGCCGCGGGCTACAATGAGCAGTTCTTC. Amino acid sequence: CASSFAGTSGRAAGYNEQFF.